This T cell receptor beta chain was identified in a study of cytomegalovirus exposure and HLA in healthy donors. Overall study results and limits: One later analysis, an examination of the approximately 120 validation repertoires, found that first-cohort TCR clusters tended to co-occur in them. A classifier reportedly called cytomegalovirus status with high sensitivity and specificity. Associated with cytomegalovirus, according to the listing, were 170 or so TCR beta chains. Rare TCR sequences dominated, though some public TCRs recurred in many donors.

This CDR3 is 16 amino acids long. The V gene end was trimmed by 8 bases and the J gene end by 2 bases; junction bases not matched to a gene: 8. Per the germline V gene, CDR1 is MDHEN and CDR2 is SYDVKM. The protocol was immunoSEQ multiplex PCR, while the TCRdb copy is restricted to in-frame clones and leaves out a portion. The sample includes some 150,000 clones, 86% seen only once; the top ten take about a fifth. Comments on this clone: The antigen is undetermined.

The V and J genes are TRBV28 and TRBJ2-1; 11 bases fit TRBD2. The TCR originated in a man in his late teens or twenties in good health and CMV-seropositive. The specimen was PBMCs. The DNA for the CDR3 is TGTGCCAGCGGGGGTAGCGGGAGGGCCCCCTACAATGAGCAGTTCTTC. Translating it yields CASGGSGRAPYNEQFF.